The TCR beta chain described here comes from a study of OX40 agonist ivuxolimab in advanced cancers. Whole-study context: Ivuxolimab was delivered to patients intravenously every 2 weeks at doses spanning 0.01 to 10 mg/kg. Three patients, one with hepatocellular carcinoma and two with cutaneous melanoma, achieved partial responses.

The CDR3 runs to 15 residues. V dropped 0 bases and J dropped 4 bases, with 13 bases sitting between them. The germline CDR1 and CDR2 sequences are SGHDT and YYEEEE. The protocol was immunoSEQ multiplex PCR, while the TCRdb copy is restricted to in-frame clones and leaves out a portion. The sample has about 70,000 clones; roughly nine tenths are singletons. Sampling of blood occurred at baseline, cycle 4 day 1, and cycle 7 day 1. The source of this sequence is an adult with an advanced solid tumor such as melanoma, head and neck, liver or kidney cancer. This chain uses TRBV5-6 with TRBJ1-2, with D unclear. This specimen was CD4+ or CD8+ T cells sorted from blood, taken in a trial of the OX40 agonist ivuxolimab. CDR3 in amino acids: CASSLAGGFLYGYTF. In DNA form, the CDR3 reads TGTGCCAGCAGCTTGGCCGGAGGGTTCCTCTATGGCTACACCTTC.